Here is one T cell receptor beta chain with its context. Source study methods: By means of reference gene primer amplification, nucleated cell counts were estimated. Sequencing was performed with immunoSEQ multiplex PCR; in TCRdb, only in-frame clones are kept and a portion is missing. That table is the source of V, J and clone size, and D and trimming were worked out from the DNA. The sample includes about 280,000 clones, about 86% seen only once; the top ten take 2.1%. The record originates from a study of blood T cell repertoires in COVID-19. Overall study context: Both acute and convalescent COVID-19 samples were obtained from the United States, Italy and Spain. T cells, B-cell-depleted T cells, or PBMCs provided the cDNA or gDNA that served as material.

CDR1 and CDR2 from the germline V gene are SGHAT and FQNNGV. The CDR3 runs to 18 residues. Unmatched junction bases numbered 8, after V lost 1 base and J lost 3 bases. The TCR comes from a woman in her thirties who had recovered from COVID-19. Sequencing was performed on peripheral blood. The chain recombines TRBV11-2 with TRBJ2-3; 12 positions agree with TRBD2. CDR3 bases: TGTGCCAGCAGCTTAGGGCGACTAGCGGGAGATCTGACAGATACGCAGTATTTT. It yields the protein CASSLGRLAGDLTDTQYF.